Following are 30 T cell receptor beta chains from one sample sequenced in a study of shared clonotypes between healthy human individuals. Positively selected for CCR7, the CD45RO-negative cells used as naive CD8 cells excluded terminally differentiated effector memory CD45RA+ cells. This table comes from immunoSEQ multiplex PCR, and its TCRdb copy is limited to in-frame clones, with some not included. The table has 630,000 or so clones, 95% to 98% seen once. The specimen sequenced was naive CD8+ T cells sorted from blood. All receptors derive from a man under 40 in good health.

The chain recombines TRBV7-9 with TRBJ2-1, with D unclear. Looked up from germline, CDR1 is SEHNR and CDR2 is FQNEAQ (reference sequence). With 5 bases removed from V and 0 bases from J, the gap between germline ends came to 14 bases. This CDR3 is 16 amino acids long. The DNA for the CDR3 is TGTGCCAGCAGCCCCCTTGCGAACCTCTCCTACAATGAGCAGTTCTTC. This gives the protein CASSPLANLSYNEQFF.

The chain is built from TRBV19 and TRBJ1-5; possibly TRBD1 for D (5 bases). The CDR3 covers 13 residues. V lost 8 bases and J lost 5, with 13 bases in between. Germline assignment: CDR1 LNHDA and CDR2 SQIVND (reference sequence). The CDR3 nucleotides are TGTGCCAGTGATCGGGGGGTTCATCAGCCCCAGCATTTT. It yields the protein CASDRGVHQPQHF.

This clone was detected once. This chain connects TRBV6-6 to TRBJ1-1; the D is unclear. Germline loops: CDR1 MNHNY, CDR2 SVGAGI (reference sequence). This CDR3 spans 15 amino acids. Trimming removed 6 bases at V and 1 base at J, with 15 bases between. This chain's CDR3 is CASSLGRLQNTEAFF. In DNA, the CDR3 is TGTGCCAGCAGCCTCGGGAGATTACAGAACACTGAAGCTTTCTTT.

This clone is a singleton in its sample. The chain recombines TRBV14 with TRBJ2-5; a weak D match, TRBD1 (6 bases). Trimming took 6 bases from V and 5 from J, leaving 13 bases between them. Germline V gene data show CDR1 as SGHDN and CDR2 as FVKESK. The CDR3 is 13 amino acids. CDR3 residues: CASRQQGSETQYF. DNA for the CDR3: TGTGCCAGCAGACAACAGGGTTCTGAGACCCAGTACTTC.

V and J are TRBV30 and TRBJ2-1; 9 nucleotides line up with TRBD1. Germline CDR1 GTSNPN, CDR2 SVGIG (reference sequence). V lost 1 base to trimming and J lost 1 base; unmatched junction nucleotides: 2. The CDR3 has 15 residues. Here the CDR3 reads CAWSEGTGSYNEQFF. The CDR3 nucleotides read TGTGCCTGGAGTGAGGGGACAGGGTCCTACAATGAGCAGTTCTTC.

V and J are TRBV27 and TRBJ2-7; 10 bases agree with TRBD1. The CDR3 loop spans 18 amino acids. Trimming cost V 0 bases and J 4 bases; bases outside gene matches: 12. The germline V gene encodes CDR1 MNHEY and CDR2 SMNVEV (reference sequence). CDR3 bases: TGTGCCAGCAGTTTATCGACAGGGGGCCCCTCCCCCAAATACGAGCAGTACTTC. The encoded protein is CASSLSTGGPSPKYEQYF.

The chain has TRBV14 and TRBJ2-1, with TRBD2 matching over 7 bases. V lost 11 bases, J lost 4 bases, and 11 bases stayed unmatched. CDR1 and CDR2 (germline): SGHDN, FVKESK. CDR3 length: 14 residues. The CDR3 protein is CASGAGFKYNEQFF. Written as DNA, the CDR3 is TGTGCCTCGGGAGCGGGGTTTAAATACAATGAGCAGTTCTTC.

CDR3 region: CASSQEPAGGLHNEQFF. The CDR3 DNA reads as TGCGCCAGCAGCCAAGAGCCTGCAGGGGGCCTGCACAATGAGCAGTTCTTC. The chain recombines TRBV4-3 with TRBJ2-1; 8 nucleotides agree with TRBD1. V lost 0 bases to trimming and J lost 5 bases; unmatched junction nucleotides: 9. Germline V lookup: CDR1 LGHNA, CDR2 YSLEER. There are 17 residues in the CDR3.

The chain has TRBV10-3 and TRBJ2-7, with a possible D match to TRBD2 (5 bases). CDR3 size: 11 residues. Germline lookup yields CDR1 ENHRY and CDR2 SYGVKD. V was pared by 6 bases and J by 11 bases, with 14 bases between. The CDR3 spells CAIRDDYSEYF. As DNA, the CDR3 is TGTGCCATCAGAGACGACTACTCGGAGTACTTC.

The genes are TRBV30 and TRBJ2-2, with D possibly being TRBD2 (7 bases). Trimming took off 2 bases at V and 5 bases at J, with 12 bases between the two ends. The CDR3 extends over 14 amino acids. Germline CDR1 and CDR2: GTSNPN and SVGIG (reference sequence). The CDR3 DNA reads as TGTGCCTGGAGTCGGGGGGCAGGGACCGGGGAGCTGTTTTTT. It codes for CAWSRGAGTGELFF.

The chain joins TRBV30 to TRBJ2-1, with 9 bases lining up with TRBD1. Germline V gene data show CDR1 as GTSNPN and CDR2 as SVGIG (reference sequence). Losses at the gene ends were 3 bases for V and 3 bases for J; bases not matched to a gene: 3. The CDR3 spans 14 residues. The CDR3 sequence: CAWRWTGVYNEQFF. CDR3 DNA: TGTGCCTGGAGATGGACAGGGGTCTACAATGAGCAGTTCTTC.

This clone has a handful of counts. The chain uses TRBV14 and TRBJ2-7; no clear D gene. Germline CDR1 is SGHDN and CDR2 is FVKESK. V was clipped by 1 base and J by 6 bases, with 4 bases between them. This CDR3 spans 11 amino acids. The CDR3 coding sequence is TGTGCCAGCAGCCAAGTCTCCGAGCAGTACTTC. Translating it yields CASSQVSEQYF.

The rearrangement links TRBV5-1 to TRBJ2-2; 10 nucleotides agree with TRBD1. The CDR3 contains 17 residues. CDR1 and CDR2 from the germline V gene are SGHRS and YFSETQ. The V segment lost 2 bases and the J segment 5 bases; nucleotides outside the gene matches: 9. The CDR3 coding sequence is TGCGCCAGCAGCTTTCGTTGGGGACAGGGGAGTACCGGGGAGCTGTTTTTT. The encoded protein is CASSFRWGQGSTGELFF.

Points on this clone: Other nucleotide sequences from this sample produce the same CDR3. The chain joins TRBV9 to TRBJ2-7, with TRBD1 matching 9 bases. This CDR3 has 14 amino acids. The ends lost 0 bases at V and 3 bases at J; junction bases unmatched: 1. Looked up from germline, CDR1 is SGDLS and CDR2 is YYNGEE. For the CDR3, the DNA is TGTGCCAGCAGCGTAGGACAGGGGGGCTACGAGCAGTACTTC. Amino acid sequence: CASSVGQGGYEQYF.

V gene TRBV20-1 combines with J gene TRBJ2-5; D uncertain. V was trimmed by 2 bases and J by 3 bases, leaving 1 base between them. The length of the CDR3 is 10 residues. The germline V gene encodes CDR1 DFQATT and CDR2 SNEGSKA (reference sequence). The CDR3 nucleotides are TGCAGTGCTAGAAAAGAGACCCAGTACTTC. Residues: CSARKETQYF.

For this clone: The junction and the germline gene differ at one end; a read error may be behind it. The chain recombines TRBV14 with TRBJ1-1; D gene unclear. Germline V gives CDR1 SGHDN, CDR2 FVKESK. The CDR3 has 13 amino acids. The CDR3 coding sequence is TGTGCCAGCAGCGAAGAAACCTACACTGAAGCTTTCTTT. Protein product: CASSEETYTEAFF.

The chain carries TRBV6-1 and TRBJ1-5; a weak D match, TRBD1 (5 bases). Germline lookup yields CDR1 MNHNS and CDR2 SASEGT. This CDR3 has 18 residues. Trimming left V 0 bases short and J 0 bases short, with 15 bases between. In DNA form, the CDR3 reads TGTGCCAGCAGTGAAGCGAAGGGGAAAGGGTATAGCAATCAGCCCCAGCATTTT. Translating gives CASSEAKGKGYSNQPQHF.

The chain recombines TRBV6-1 with TRBJ2-3; D is ambiguous. V dropped 6 bases and J dropped 0 bases, with 7 bases sitting between them. CDR1 MNHNS and CDR2 SASEGT come from the germline V gene. The CDR3 is 13 residues long. For the CDR3, the DNA is TGTGCCAGCAGGACTTTTAGCACAGATACGCAGTATTTT. Protein sequence: CASRTFSTDTQYF.

This chain connects TRBV27 to TRBJ1-1, with 7 bases aligning to TRBD1. Germline V CDR1 and CDR2: MNHEY, SMNVEV (reference sequence). The CDR3 runs to 14 residues. With V trimmed by 7 bases and J by 0 bases, 5 bases remained unmatched. CDR3 in DNA: TGTGCCAGCACCTCAGGGGGGTTGAACACTGAAGCTTTCTTT. Translation: CASTSGGLNTEAFF.

V is TRBV18 and J is TRBJ2-1, with 10 bases identical to TRBD1. There are 14 residues in the CDR3. Germline assignment: CDR1 KGHSH and CDR2 LQKENI. The trim removed 6 bases at V and 7 bases at J, leaving 6 bases unmatched. The CDR3 region has the DNA TGTGCCAGCTCCGGGACAGGGGCTGGGAATGAGCAGTTCTTC. This encodes CASSGTGAGNEQFF.

The chain employs TRBV27 and TRBJ2-1, with D possibly being TRBD2 (5 bases). Trimming removed 5 bases from V and 3 bases from J, with 20 bases in between. Germline CDR1 and CDR2: MNHEY and SMNVEV (reference sequence). The CDR3 sequence is 17 residues long. The CDR3 loop is CASSPPPMGAGYNEQFF. Written as DNA, the CDR3 is TGTGCCAGCAGTCCCCCACCAATGGGAGCTGGCTACAATGAGCAGTTCTTC.

This clone was observed a single time. V gene TRBV30 combines with J gene TRBJ1-1; 8 bases line up with TRBD1. The germline V gene encodes CDR1 GTSNPN and CDR2 SVGIG (reference sequence). This CDR3 is 15 amino acids long. V lost 2 bases, J lost 2 bases, and 7 bases stayed unmatched. CDR3: CAWSPPDRVNTEAFF. Written as DNA, the CDR3 is TGTGCCTGGAGTCCCCCGGACAGGGTAAACACTGAAGCTTTCTTT.

The J gene is TRBJ1-5, the V gene TRBV7-9; 9 bases match TRBD1. After removal of 5 bases from V and 7 bases from J, the junction contained 6 bases not matched to a gene. The V gene's germline CDR1 is SEHNR and CDR2 FQNEAQ (reference sequence). This CDR3 comprises 14 residues. The CDR3 loop reads CASSPRTGEQPQHF. DNA of the CDR3: TGTGCCAGCAGCCCCAGGACAGGGGAACAGCCCCAGCATTTT.

Note on this clone: Other nucleotide sequences from this sample produce the same CDR3. The rearrangement uses TRBV2 and TRBJ2-7, with D tentatively TRBD1 (6 bases). The V gene lost 6 bases and the J gene lost 2 bases, with 8 bases spanning the gap. CDR3 length equals 12 residues. Germline V gene sequence: CDR1 SNHLY, CDR2 FYNNEI. CDR3 DNA: TGTGCCAGCAGGGGGGCACCCTACGAGCAGTACTTC. Residues: CASRGAPYEQYF.

V is TRBV2 and J is TRBJ2-7; D assignment may be TRBD1 or TRBD2 (6 bases each). Germline V gene sequence: CDR1 SNHLY, CDR2 FYNNEI. Trimming took off 8 bases at V and 6 bases at J, with 38 bases between the two ends. The CDR3 spans 20 residues. For the CDR3, the DNA is TGTGCCAGCGGGGGGCGGAGGAGCGGAGATGAACCCTTCTTTGGGTCCGAGCAGTACTTC. It is translated as CASGGRRSGDEPFFGSEQYF.

The sample holds one count of this clone. V is TRBV11-2 and J is TRBJ2-1, with D maybe TRBD2 (6 bases). Per the germline V gene, CDR1 is SGHAT and CDR2 is FQNNGV. There are 12 residues in the CDR3. V was clipped by 6 bases and J by 6 bases, with 9 bases between them. Here the CDR3 reads CASRLGGNEQFF. The CDR3 DNA follows: TGTGCCAGCAGGTTGGGGGGCAATGAGCAGTTCTTC. The full variable domain, with the rest looked up from reference TRBV11-2 and TRBJ2-1, is EAGVAQSPRYKIIEKRQSVAFWCNPISGHATLYWYQQILGQGPKLLIQFQNNGVVDDSQLPKDRFSAERLKGVDSTLKIQPAKLEDSAVYLCASRLGGNEQFFGPGTRLTVL.

This chain links TRBV4-1 with TRBJ2-7, with 8 positions matching TRBD1. The CDR3 is 15 residues long. Trimming removed 0 bases from V and 4 bases from J; junction bases left unmatched: 5. CDR1 is MGHRA and CDR2 is YSYEKL in the germline V gene. CDR3 sequence (DNA): TGCGCCAGCAGCCAAGAGGGACAGGACTGGTACGAGCAGTACTTC. Its translation is CASSQEGQDWYEQYF.

The chain has TRBV7-9 and TRBJ2-3, with 9 positions matching TRBD1. CDR3 size: 15 residues. V shed 5 bases, J shed 1 base, and the junction held 4 bases outside the gene matches. Per the germline V gene, CDR1 is SEHNR and CDR2 is FQNEAQ (reference sequence). CDR3 sequence reads: CASSLQGAGTDTQYF. Here the CDR3 DNA reads TGTGCCAGCAGCCTACAGGGGGCCGGCACAGATACGCAGTATTTT.

This chain uses TRBV27 with TRBJ1-2; TRBD1 might be the D (5 bases). The CDR3 sequence is 13 residues long. Trimming took off 8 bases at V and 3 bases at J, with 13 bases between the two ends. Germline values: CDR1 MNHEY, CDR2 SMNVEV (reference sequence). As DNA, the CDR3 is TGTGCCAGCTCGGGGCGAAACGACTATGGCTACACCTTC. It translates to CASSGRNDYGYTF.

The genes are TRBV29-1 and TRBJ2-2; 9 positions match TRBD2. The CDR3 is made up of 14 amino acids. Germline CDR1 reads SQVTM; CDR2 reads ANQGSEA. With 7 bases clipped from V and 1 base from J, the junction kept 4 bases outside the gene matches. CDR3 coding DNA: TGCAGCGCCCCTAGCGGGGTGAACACCGGGGAGCTGTTTTTT. It translates to CSAPSGVNTGELFF.